This T cell receptor beta chain came from a study of cytomegalovirus exposure and HLA in healthy donors. A word on this clone: Its target is unknown.

Repertoires were generated with immunoSEQ multiplex PCR, while TCRdb's copy carries only in-frame clones and drops some. The table shows about 170,000 clones, with 95% to 96% occurring only once. Study-wide results and caveats: Many donors shared some public TCRs, even though most TCR sequences were rare.

V was cut by 0 bases and J by 4 bases, with 10 bases left in between. Germline V lookup: CDR1 SGHVS, CDR2 FQNEAQ. This CDR3 spans 15 amino acids. This TCR was sampled from a woman between 18 and 29 years old in good health and CMV-seronegative. The chain recombines TRBV7-8 with TRBJ1-5, with a tentative D call TRBD1 (5 bases). Sequencing was performed on PBMCs. The CDR3 reads CASSLAGSGNQPQHF. The CDR3, as DNA: TGTGCCAGCAGCTTAGCGGGGTCAGGGAATCAGCCCCAGCATTTT.